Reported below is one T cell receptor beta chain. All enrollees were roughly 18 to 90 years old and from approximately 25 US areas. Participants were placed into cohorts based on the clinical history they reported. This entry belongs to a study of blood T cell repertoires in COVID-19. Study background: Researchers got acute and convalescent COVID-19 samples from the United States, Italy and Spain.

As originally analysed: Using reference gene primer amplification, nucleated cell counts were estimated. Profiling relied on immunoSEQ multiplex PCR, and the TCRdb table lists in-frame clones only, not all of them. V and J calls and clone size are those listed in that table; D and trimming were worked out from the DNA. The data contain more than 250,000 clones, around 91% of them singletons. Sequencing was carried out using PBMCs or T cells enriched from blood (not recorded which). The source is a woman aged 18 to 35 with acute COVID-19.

CDR3 nucleotides: TGTGCCAGCAGCTCCAGCGGGAGGGCCTATGAGCAGTTCTTC. It encodes CASSSSGRAYEQFF. The chain couples TRBV5-4 to TRBJ2-1; TRBD2 matches at 10 bases. The V segment lost 3 bases and the J segment 8 bases; nucleotides outside the gene matches: 5. This CDR3 contains 14 residues. Germline CDR1 reads SGHNT; CDR2 reads YYREEE (reference sequence).